The rows below give T cell receptor beta chains drawn from one sample of a study of T cell responses to AZD1222 COVID-19 vaccine. TCRdb's copy holds only in-frame clones and misses some; the assay was immunoSEQ multiplex PCR. Of 150,000 to 200,000 clones listed, 88% are singletons. The source was peripheral blood, collected 28 days after the second AZD1222 dose. These receptor sequences come from an adult who received the AZD1222 COVID-19 vaccine. Both conserved end residues are part of each CDR3. The D gene is left open where the match is weak. Where a row states a size, it is once, few, many or the class of an expanded clone; other rows omit it.

>TRBJ1-5|TRBV10-3|NA|NA
CAISEEEGGGPQHF
TGTGCCATCAGTGAGGAGGAGGGGGGAGGCCCCCAGCATTTT
>TRBJ2-1|TRBV28|NA|NA
CASSLYLVGTAGNEQFF
TGTGCCAGCAGTTTATATTTAGTGGGAACAGCAGGCAATGAGCAGTTCTTC
>TRBJ2-3|TRBV28|NA|NA
CASSFVDTQYF
TGTGCCAGCAGTTTTGTTGATACGCAGTATTTT
>TRBJ2-7|TRBV9|NA|once
CASSLLQEGEQYF
TGTGCCAGCAGCTTACTACAGGAGGGCGAGCAGTACTTC
>TRBJ2-4|TRBV19|NA|NA
CASSIEGAGAVAKNIQYF
TGTGCCAGTAGTATAGAGGGAGCAGGGGCCGTAGCCAAAAACATTCAGTACTTC
>TRBJ2-7|TRBV7-2|TRBD2|NA
CASSFGTSGTGEQYF
TGTGCCAGCAGCTTCGGGACTAGCGGGACTGGTGAGCAGTACTTC
>TRBJ2-7|TRBV14|NA|NA
CASSQDGRDEQYF
TGTGCCAGCAGCCAAGATGGGCGGGACGAGCAGTACTTC
>TRBJ2-2|TRBV9|NA|NA
CASSVGPGGGELFF
TGTGCCAGCAGCGTCGGCCCTGGGGGCGGGGAGCTGTTTTTT
>TRBJ2-1|TRBV5-4|TRBD1|NA
CASSPLSSYRGEREFEQFF
TGTGCCAGCAGCCCCTTGTCATCCTACAGGGGTGAAAGGGAGTTTGAGCAGTTCTTC
>TRBJ2-7|TRBV6-5|TRBD2|once
CASTPAGEAYEQYF
TGTGCCAGCACCCCCGCGGGAGAGGCCTACGAGCAGTACTTC
>TRBJ1-2|TRBV9|NA|NA
CASSVIGSSYGYTF
TGTGCCAGCAGCGTAATAGGCAGCTCCTATGGCTACACCTTC
>TRBJ1-1|TRBV27|NA|NA
CASSSPRQVRAFF
TGTGCCAGCAGTTCGCCCCGACAGGTCAGGGCTTTCTTT
>TRBJ1-5|TRBV19|NA|NA
CASSIRQKSNQPQHF
TGTGCCAGTAGTATCCGACAGAAATCCAATCAGCCCCAGCATTTT
>TRBJ1-5|TRBV30|NA|NA
CAWSGGVDQPQHF
TGTGCCTGGAGCGGGGGGGTTGATCAGCCCCAGCATTTT
>TRBJ1-4|TRBV7-8|NA|NA
CASSLVSRGSEKLFF
TGTGCCAGCAGCTTAGTTTCTCGAGGGAGTGAAAAACTGTTTTTT
>TRBJ1-6|TRBV5-1|NA|NA
CASSAGTADSPLHF
TGCGCCAGCAGCGCCGGGACCGCCGATTCACCCCTCCACTTT
>TRBJ1-2|TRBV7-2|NA|NA
CASSLWGGANGYTF
TGTGCCAGCAGCTTATGGGGGGGCGCGAATGGCTACACCTTC
>TRBJ2-3|TRBV27|TRBD2|NA
CASSEGGRVNTQYF
TGTGCCAGTTCGGAGGGCGGGAGGGTCAATACGCAGTATTTT
>TRBJ2-5|TRBV3-1/TRBV3-2|NA|NA
CASSPGGMGETQYF
TGTGCCAGCAGCCCAGGAGGGATGGGGGAGACCCAGTACTTC
>TRBJ1-2|TRBV5-4|NA|NA
CASGLTGNYGYTF
TGTGCCAGCGGATTAACAGGGAACTATGGCTACACCTTC
>TRBJ2-1|TRBV29-1|NA|NA
CSVVRGGDNEQFF
TGCAGCGTTGTTCGGGGTGGGGACAATGAGCAGTTCTTC
>TRBJ2-7|TRBV7-9|NA|NA
CASSPTRSYEQYF
TGTGCCAGCAGCCCTACTCGATCCTACGAGCAGTACTTC
>TRBJ1-2|TRBV2|NA|NA
CASSENRDGYTF
TGTGCCAGCAGTGAAAACAGGGATGGCTACACCTTC
>TRBJ2-1|TRBV9|NA|NA
CASSVGNSVLPYNEQFF
TGTGCCAGCAGCGTAGGGAACTCAGTTCTCCCCTACAATGAGCAGTTCTTC
>TRBJ2-1|TRBV27|NA|NA
CASRRQANKAEQFF
TGTGCCAGCAGGCGACAGGCCAATAAGGCTGAGCAGTTCTTC
>TRBJ2-7|TRBV6-5|NA|NA
CASSRSSYEQYF
TGTGCCAGCAGTCGAAGCTCCTACGAGCAGTACTTC
>TRBJ2-7|TRBV28|TRBD1|NA
CASSTTTGGALYEQYF
TGTGCCAGCAGTACCACTACAGGGGGCGCTTTATACGAGCAGTACTTC
>TRBJ1-5|TRBV27|TRBD1|NA
CASRVGTGNYQPQHF
TGTGCCAGCCGGGTGGGGACAGGGAATTATCAGCCCCAGCATTTT
>TRBJ2-5|TRBV7-9|TRBD2|NA
CASSFWGGETQYF
TGTGCCAGCAGCTTTTGGGGAGGGGAGACCCAGTACTTC
>TRBJ2-6|TRBV24-1|NA|NA
CATSDSKPGTFSGANVLTF
TGTGCCACCAGTGACTCAAAACCCGGGACCTTCTCTGGGGCCAACGTCCTGACTTTC
>TRBJ2-7|TRBV7-2|NA|NA
CASSWVGAGEQYF
TGTGCCAGCAGCTGGGTGGGGGCCGGCGAGCAGTACTTC
>TRBJ2-4|TRBV19|TRBD1|NA
CASSIRTGLAKNIQYF
TGTGCCAGTAGTATTCGGACAGGGCTAGCCAAAAACATTCAGTACTTC
>TRBJ1-2|TRBV28|NA|NA
CASGGRDHGYTF
TGTGCCAGCGGGGGACGGGACCATGGCTACACCTTC
>TRBJ2-7|TRBV4-1|TRBD2|NA
CASSQGPAGATYEQYF
TGCGCCAGCAGCCAGGGGCCAGCGGGAGCAACATACGAGCAGTACTTC
>TRBJ2-7|TRBV10-2|NA|once
CASSGTGALGEQYF
TGCGCCAGCAGTGGCACGGGAGCCCTAGGCGAGCAGTACTTC
>TRBJ1-5|TRBV12-3/TRBV12-4|NA|NA
CASSPEVYQPQHF
TGTGCCAGCAGTCCAGAAGTGTATCAGCCCCAGCATTTT
>TRBJ1-1|TRBV19|NA|once
CASSPNREMNTEAFF
TGTGCCAGTAGTCCAAACAGGGAAATGAACACTGAAGCTTTCTTT
>TRBJ1-4|TRBV4-2|TRBD1|once
CASSLTFDRGINEKLFF
TGTGCCAGCAGCCTAACCTTCGACAGGGGCATTAATGAAAAACTGTTTTTT
>TRBJ1-3|TRBV3-1/TRBV3-2|NA|NA
CASSQERRNTIYF
TGTGCCAGCAGCCAAGAAAGGCGGAACACCATATATTTT
>TRBJ2-2|TRBV7-9|NA|NA
CASSTALFTGELFF
TGTGCCAGCAGCACGGCATTATTCACCGGGGAGCTGTTTTTT
>TRBJ2-7|TRBV7-9|NA|NA
CASSLGGARLSYEQYF
TGTGCCAGCAGCCTTGGGGGGGCGCGACTTTCCTACGAGCAGTACTTC